This T cell receptor (beta chain) was sequenced for a study of early T cells in non-severe SARS-CoV-2 infection. This clonotype was seen a handful of times. J gave up 0 bases and V 4 bases, and 2 bases lay outside the gene matches. CDR1 SGDLS and CDR2 YYNGEE come from the germline V gene. The CDR3 extends over 14 amino acids. From the 5' RACE reads, TCRdb called clonotypes with MiXCR, one entry per CDR3 protein. This sample has over 35,000 distinct CDR3 sequences, with 3.5% to 5% found just once. The J gene is TRBJ2-3, the V gene TRBV9; 7 bases line up with TRBD1. Sequences were obtained from whole blood. The sequence was obtained from an adult who was a healthcare worker with PCR-confirmed SARS-CoV-2 infection or an uninfected control (not recorded which). CDR3 amino acids: CASSRDSSTDTQYF. As DNA, the CDR3 is TGTGCCAGCAGCCGGGACAGTAGCACAGATACGCAGTATTTT.